Below, 18 T cell receptor beta chains from the same sample are listed, as sequenced in a study of graft-versus-host responses after intestinal transplantation. This table comes from immunoSEQ multiplex PCR, and its TCRdb copy is limited to in-frame clones, with some not included. The data show about 150,000 clones, 85% to 95% seen once. Their antigens remain unidentified. Sequenced material: unstimulated CD4+ T cells sorted from spleen or lymph node cells, taken before intestinal transplant. These TCRs come from a human donor who received an intestinal transplant.

The genes are TRBV5-5 and TRBJ1-2; no clear D. The CDR3 has 15 residues. Trimming removed 3 bases from V and 0 bases from J, with 12 bases in between. The V gene's germline CDR1 is SGHKS and CDR2 YYEKEE (reference sequence). CDR3 sequence reads: CASSSQVGANYGYTF. CDR3 bases: TGTGCCAGCAGCTCCCAGGTGGGAGCTAACTATGGCTACACCTTC.

The chain employs TRBV28 and TRBJ1-2; tentatively, D is TRBD1 (5 bases). This CDR3 has 14 amino acids. Germline CDR1 and CDR2: MDHEN and SYDVKM. Trimming took 5 bases from V and 8 from J, leaving 18 bases between them. The CDR3 DNA is TGTGCCAGCAGTCCTATCGATCACAGGAGGGGCTACACCTTC. Translating gives CASSPIDHRRGYTF.

The genes are TRBV29-1 and TRBJ1-2, with a possible D match to TRBD1 (6 bases). V was pared by 1 base and J by 4 bases, with 13 bases between. CDR1 is SQVTM, CDR2 ANQGSEA, per germline. This CDR3 region has 14 residues. The CDR3 loop reads CSVEGGTGLYGYTF. The DNA of the CDR3 is TGCAGCGTTGAAGGGGGAACAGGGCTCTATGGCTACACCTTC.

The rearrangement joins TRBV28 to TRBJ2-1, with D unresolved. Germline CDR1 MDHEN, CDR2 SYDVKM. The CDR3 is 12 residues long. V shed 1 base and J shed 10 bases, with 8 bases lying between them. CDR3 nucleotide sequence: TGTGCCAGCAGTTTATTGATGGCAGAGCAGTTCTTC. Its protein product is CASSLLMAEQFF. Supplemented by reference TRBV28 and TRBJ2-1, the full variable domain reads DVKVTQSSRYLVKRTGEKVFLECVQDMDHENMFWYRQDPGLGLRLIYFSYDVKMKEKGDIPEGYSVSREKKERFSLILESASTNQTSMYLCASSLLMAEQFFGPGTRLTVL.

The genes are TRBV9 and TRBJ2-3; no firm D call. CDR1 is SGDLS, CDR2 YYNGEE, per germline. The CDR3 is 12 residues long. Trimming stripped 4 bases from V and 2 bases from J, with 5 bases between. CDR3 in DNA: TGTGCCAGCAGCCGGAACACAGATACGCAGTATTTT. Its protein product is CASSRNTDTQYF.

This sequence joins TRBV5-1 and TRBJ2-1; 9 nucleotides agree with TRBD2. The CDR3 covers 16 residues. Germline CDR1 reads SGHRS; CDR2 reads YFSETQ. Trimming cost V 3 bases and J 5 bases; bases outside gene matches: 9. CDR3 amino acids: CASSSRPAGGDNEQFF. DNA of the CDR3: TGCGCCAGCAGCTCCCGCCCAGCGGGAGGAGACAATGAGCAGTTCTTC.

The chain uses TRBV2 and TRBJ2-1; D may be TRBD1 or TRBD2 (7 bases each). Germline-derived CDR1 and CDR2 are SNHLY and FYNNEI. This CDR3 has 19 amino acids. V was cut by 5 bases and J by 0 bases, with 23 bases left in between. CDR3 in DNA: TGTGCCAGCAGTTGGGACAGCCGAGGCGGGAGAAGCTCCTACAATGAGCAGTTCTTC. Translated: CASSWDSRGGRSSYNEQFF.

V usage is TRBV27 and J usage is TRBJ2-1; TRBD2 agrees at 9 bases. Losses at the gene ends were 6 bases for V and 8 bases for J; bases not matched to a gene: 8. Per germline, CDR1 MNHEY and CDR2 SMNVEV (reference sequence). CDR3 length: 14 amino acids. The CDR3 nucleotides read TGTGCCAGCAGCATGCGGGAGGGCCGCCATGAGCAGTTCTTC. As protein: CASSMREGRHEQFF.

This chain joins TRBV15 and TRBJ2-3; 9 bases align to TRBD1. The V gene end was trimmed by 0 bases and the J gene end by 8 bases; junction bases not matched to a gene: 6. The CDR3 runs to 15 residues. The germline V gene encodes CDR1 LNHNV and CDR2 YYDKDF (reference sequence). The CDR3 spells CATSRDTVTGGTQYF. CDR3 DNA: TGTGCCACCAGCAGAGACACCGTGACAGGGGGTACGCAGTATTTT.

Only one count was recorded for this clone. The J gene is TRBJ2-7, the V gene TRBV19; 8 bases fit TRBD1. The CDR3 has 15 amino acids. Trimming at V came to 4 bases and at J to 5 bases, leaving 10 bases not matched to a gene. Germline V CDR1 and CDR2: LNHDA, SQIVND (reference sequence). The chain's CDR3 is CASSSPTGGSDEQYF. CDR3 DNA: TGTGCCAGTAGTAGTCCTACAGGGGGGAGCGACGAGCAGTACTTC.

The chain uses TRBV30 and TRBJ2-7; unclear D gene. V gave up 5 bases and J gave up 3 bases, with 8 bases separating them. Germline V gene sequence: CDR1 GTSNPN, CDR2 SVGIG (reference sequence). The CDR3 is 11 amino acids. The CDR3 region is CAWSTLYEQYF. The CDR3 DNA sequence: TGTGCCTGGTCGACCCTCTACGAGCAGTACTTC.

The chain employs TRBV27 and TRBJ2-7; perhaps TRBD1 as D (5 bases). V gave up 3 bases and J gave up 4 bases, with 13 bases separating them. Germline V lookup: CDR1 MNHEY, CDR2 SMNVEV (reference sequence). The CDR3 is made up of 14 amino acids. The CDR3, as DNA: TGTGCCAGCAGTTTCACCAGGGTCGGGTACGAGCAGTACTTC. It yields the protein CASSFTRVGYEQYF.

This chain connects TRBV2 to TRBJ2-1, with TRBD2 matching over 11 bases. V lost 11 bases to trimming and J lost 0 bases; unmatched junction nucleotides: 6. The CDR3 length is 15 residues. Germline lookup yields CDR1 SNHLY and CDR2 FYNNEI. The CDR3 here is CAGLTSGTSYNEQFF. The CDR3 DNA is TGTGCCGGGTTGACTAGCGGGACCTCCTACAATGAGCAGTTCTTC.

The V call is TRBV28, the J call TRBJ1-4, with no clear D. The CDR3 is made up of 15 amino acids. V was clipped by 5 bases and J by 0 bases, with 10 bases between them. Germline CDR1 MDHEN, CDR2 SYDVKM. The CDR3 DNA is TGTGCCAGCAGTAGGACGGGAGCAACTAATGAAAAACTGTTTTTT. It encodes CASSRTGATNEKLFF.

As regards this clone: One junction end does not reproduce the germline sequence, and a read error may be involved. This chain joins TRBV7-7 and TRBJ2-3; D tentatively reads TRBD1 or TRBD2 (6 bases each). The CDR3 covers 16 residues. Germline CDR1 is SSHAT and CDR2 is FNYEAQ (reference sequence). The CDR3: CASSPTGASTTDTQYF. DNA for the CDR3: TGTGCTAGCAGCCCCACGGGGGCATCGACGACAGATACGCAGTATTTT.

This rearrangement joins TRBV9 to TRBJ2-7; 7 bases match TRBD2. With V trimmed by 2 bases and J by 3 bases, 11 bases remained unmatched. From germline, CDR1 is SGDLS and CDR2 YYNGEE. This CDR3 is 16 amino acids long. CDR3 residues: CASSVGGRATIYEQYF. CDR3 sequence (DNA): TGTGCCAGCAGCGTTGGGGGGAGGGCAACAATCTACGAGCAGTACTTC.

The J gene is TRBJ2-5, the V gene TRBV28, with unresolved D. The CDR3 is 16 amino acids. Trimming shortened V by 5 bases and J by 5 bases, and 21 bases separated the two germline ends. Looked up from germline, CDR1 is MDHEN and CDR2 is SYDVKM. The CDR3 here is CASSPISGRSMETQYF. CDR3 nucleotides: TGTGCCAGCAGTCCCATCTCGGGCAGAAGTATGGAGACCCAGTACTTC.

J is TRBJ2-7 and V is TRBV15, with D possibly being TRBD1 or TRBD2 (6 bases each). The CDR3 has 14 residues. Trimming removed 4 bases from V and 7 bases from J, with 17 bases in between. Looked up from germline, CDR1 is LNHNV and CDR2 is YYDKDF (reference sequence). The CDR3 nucleotides are TGTGCCACCAGCACCCGGACGGGGGCCTGGGAGCAGTACTTC. Protein sequence: CATSTRTGAWEQYF. The variable domain in full, completed from reference TRBV15 and TRBJ2-7, reads DAMVIQNPRYQVTQFGKPVTLSCSQTLNHNVMYWYQQKSSQAPKLLFHYYDKDFNNEADTPDNFQSRRPNTSFCFLDIRSPGLGDTAMYLCATSTRTGAWEQYFGPGTRLTVT.